The 13 T cell receptor beta chains given below trace back to one sample, sequenced in a study of vaccination and CD4 T cells after COVID-19. For these TCRs, the target antigens are not known. The sample's time point: late sampling 161 to 241 days after vaccination in a few convalescent patients. Treatment specified: roughly ten-day PBMC culture with coronavirus spike peptide pools or control peptides (ViraFEST assay). An Oncomine TCR Beta short-read assay was used to sequence the DNA from cultured CD4+ T cells. One entry per CDR3 protein results from TCRdb running MiXCR on the PCR reads. The sample shows some 22,000 distinct CDR3 sequences, 30% to 45% of them seen only once. The material sequenced was CD4+ T cells from blood, cultured in vitro, taken about 7 months after SARS-CoV-2 vaccination. All receptors derive from a human donor who had recovered from COVID-19.

The chain is built from TRBV24-1 and TRBJ2-7, with a weak D call TRBD2 (6 bases). The CDR3 totals 12 residues. Deletions cut 8 bases from V and 0 bases from J, with 7 bases between. Germline CDR1 reads KGHDR; CDR2 reads SFDVKD. This CDR3 reads CATNGSSYEQYF. CDR3 bases: TGTGCCACCAACGGGAGCTCCTACGAGCAGTACTTC.

This chain uses TRBV7-3 with TRBJ2-7; 7 bases are shared with TRBD1. The CDR3 runs to 15 residues. Germline V CDR1 and CDR2: SGHTA, FQGTGA. V shed 1 base, J shed 6 bases, and the junction held 9 bases outside the gene matches. CDR3 residues: CASSLNPGGRVEQYF. The CDR3 region has the DNA TGTGCCAGCAGCTTAAATCCAGGGGGAAGGGTCGAGCAGTACTTC.

This sequence joins TRBV7-6 and TRBJ2-6; D is ambiguous. The CDR3 has 15 amino acids. Per the germline V gene, CDR1 is SGHVS and CDR2 is FNYEAQ. Trimming shortened V by 4 bases and J by 2 bases, and 9 bases separated the two germline ends. The CDR3 spells CASSSKYAGANVLTF. The CDR3 DNA follows: TGTGCCAGCAGCTCGAAGTACGCTGGGGCCAACGTCCTGACTTTC.

This clonotype was recorded a few times. This rearrangement joins TRBV7-3 to TRBJ2-5, with D perhaps TRBD2 (5 bases). The better agreement between TRBJ2-7 and the DNA end casts doubt on the J call. This CDR3 contains 14 residues. Looked up from germline, CDR1 is SGHTA and CDR2 is FQGTGA. CDR3: CASSLSPGNYEQYF. The CDR3 nucleotides are TGTGCCAGCAGCTTATCCCCGGGGAATTACGAGCAGTACTTC.

This clonotype has only one observation. This rearrangement joins TRBV20-1 to TRBJ2-1, with 7 bases fitting TRBD2. Germline CDR1 DFQATT, CDR2 SNEGSKA (reference sequence). V lost 7 bases and J lost 0; bases outside the gene matches: 9. The CDR3 consists of 15 residues. CDR3 sequence: CSGGVGGSSYNEQFF. In DNA form, the CDR3 reads TGCAGTGGGGGGGTGGGAGGGTCCTCCTACAATGAGCAGTTCTTC.

V and J are TRBV7-2 and TRBJ2-3; 11 bases line up with TRBD2. Germline V lookup: CDR1 SGHTA, CDR2 FQGNSA. V lost 5 bases and J lost 6; bases outside the gene matches: 10. The CDR3 contains 16 residues. CDR3 in DNA: TGTGCCAGCAGCCCTATAGCGGGAGGGCGGTTGGATACGCAGTATTTT. It yields the protein CASSPIAGGRLDTQYF.

CDR3 DNA sequence: TGTGCCAGCAGTGAAGGTAGCGGGTCGGATACGCAGTATTTT. Translation gives CASSEGSGSDTQYF. The rearrangement joins TRBV6-4 to TRBJ2-3, with TRBD2 matching over 7 bases. J gave up 6 bases and V 3 bases, and 6 bases lay outside the gene matches. From germline, CDR1 is MRHNA and CDR2 SNTAGT. The CDR3 runs to 14 residues.

This clonotype was observed a handful of times. The rearrangement uses TRBV27 and TRBJ2-7; possible D gene TRBD1, 6 bases. Germline lookup yields CDR1 MNHEY and CDR2 SMNVEV (reference sequence). The CDR3 runs to 13 residues. The CDR3 region has the DNA TGTGCTACCGGGACAATTAACTCCTACGAGCAGTACTTC. This translates into CATGTINSYEQYF.

The rearrangement uses TRBV7-9 and TRBJ2-3; the match to TRBD2 covers 8 bases. J was trimmed by 0 bases and V by 0 bases; bases with no gene match: 2. Per the germline V gene, CDR1 is SEHNR and CDR2 is FQNEAQ (reference sequence). This CDR3 is built from 16 residues. The CDR3 sequence: CASSLARGASTDTQYF. As DNA, the CDR3 is TGTGCCAGCAGCTTAGCGCGGGGGGCGAGCACAGATACGCAGTATTTT.

The J gene is TRBJ2-2, the V gene TRBV7-2; D gene unclear. In germline, CDR1 is SGHTA, CDR2 FQGNSA. This CDR3 comprises 13 residues. V was shortened by 5 bases and J by 7 bases, with 11 bases between the two germline ends. Here the CDR3 DNA reads TGTGCCAGCAGCGGCCCAGTGGGCGGGGAGCTGTTTTTT. This encodes CASSGPVGGELFF.

The chain links TRBV19 to TRBJ2-5; D possibly corresponds to TRBD1 (5 bases). V was pared by 2 bases and J by 1 base, with 8 bases between. The CDR3 has 14 residues. Germline CDR1 LNHDA, CDR2 SQIVND (reference sequence). DNA of the CDR3: TGTGCCAGTAGTATATGGGGCCCCCAAGAGACCCAGTACTTC. The encoded protein is CASSIWGPQETQYF.

This clonotype was counted a single time. The CDR3 region has the DNA TGTGCCAGCAGCAACCAGGGTCAGCCCCAGCATTTT. This codes for CASSNQGQPQHF. This sequence joins TRBV12-3 or TRBV12-4 and TRBJ1-5, with D tentatively TRBD1 (5 bases). This CDR3 comprises 12 residues. V dropped 6 bases and J dropped 6 bases, with 9 bases sitting between them.

Only a few counts were recorded for this clonotype. The chain is built from TRBV24-1 and TRBJ2-1; TRBD1 is a possible D gene (6 bases). V was pared by 7 bases and J by 1 base, with 13 bases between. The germline CDR1 and CDR2 sequences are KGHDR and SFDVKD. The CDR3 has 15 amino acids. The CDR3 DNA reads TGTGCCACCAGATCTACCGGGACATCCTACAATGAGCAGTTCTTC. This sequence encodes CATRSTGTSYNEQFF.